This passage covers 12 T cell receptor beta chains from one sample sequenced in a study of blood T cell repertoires in COVID-19. Repertoires were generated with immunoSEQ multiplex PCR, while TCRdb's copy carries only in-frame clones and drops some. The sample lists about 210,000 clones; 83% were seen once. Specimen: peripheral blood. These receptors were taken from a man between 45 and 60 years old with active or convalescent COVID-19.

This chain connects TRBV9 to TRBJ2-1, with 10 bases lining up with TRBD2. Germline CDR1 reads SGDLS; CDR2 reads YYNGEE. The junction had 2 bases not matched to a gene; V was cut back by 0 bases and J by 5 bases. The CDR3 is made up of 15 amino acids. The CDR3 reads CASSVELAGNNEQFF. CDR3 in DNA: TGTGCCAGCAGCGTAGAACTAGCGGGAAACAATGAGCAGTTCTTC.

In this sample, this clone turned up once. This rearrangement joins TRBV29-1 to TRBJ2-5; no definite D call. V was cut by 4 bases and J by 4 bases, with 10 bases left in between. Germline CDR1 is SQVTM and CDR2 is ANQGSEA. The CDR3 is 12 amino acids. CDR3 sequence: CSVGLSGETQYF. As DNA, the CDR3 is TGCAGCGTTGGGTTGTCGGGAGAGACCCAGTACTTC.

The table lists this clone with a few counts. The CDR3 DNA reads TGTGCCAGCCCTCTACCCTCCTACGAGCAGTACTTC. It yields the protein CASPLPSYEQYF. The chain links TRBV19 to TRBJ2-7; D remains ambiguous. The CDR3 covers 12 residues. V was cut by 9 bases and J by 0 bases, with 9 bases left in between. Germline-derived CDR1 and CDR2 are LNHDA and SQIVND (reference sequence).

This clone was recorded a few times. The chain couples TRBV3-1 (or the pseudogene TRBV3-2) to TRBJ2-7; 10 bases line up with TRBD2. Looked up from germline, CDR1 is LGHDT and CDR2 is YNNKEL (reference sequence). The CDR3 loop spans 18 amino acids. The V and J ends lost 3 bases and 2 bases, in that order; junction bases with no gene match: 13. This chain's CDR3 is CASSHYARTGTSAYEQYF. DNA of the CDR3: TGTGCCAGCAGCCACTACGCCCGAACCGGGACTAGCGCCTACGAGCAGTACTTC.

V and J are TRBV7-8 and TRBJ2-7, with D maybe TRBD2 (6 bases). V lost 5 bases, J lost 5 bases, and 19 bases lay in between. This CDR3 is 15 amino acids long. Germline values: CDR1 SGHVS, CDR2 FQNEAQ. In DNA, the CDR3 is TGTGCCAGCAGCCAGGGAGGCGGGGCCCACCACGAGCAGTACTTC. It yields the protein CASSQGGGAHHEQYF.

This clone was found once. This rearrangement joins TRBV18 to TRBJ1-4; TRBD1 might be the D (5 bases). Deletions cut 6 bases from V and 5 bases from J, with 13 bases between. Germline-derived CDR1 and CDR2 are KGHSH and LQKENI. The CDR3 runs 14 residues. The CDR3 DNA follows: TGTGCCAGCTCTCCTACAGGCATAAATGAAAAACTGTTTTTT. Translation: CASSPTGINEKLFF.

The DNA for the CDR3 is TGCGCCAGCAGTCAATCGTATCATTGGCGGTTCGCCTCCTACGAGCAGTACTTC. It specifies CASSQSYHWRFASYEQYF. The V call is TRBV23-1, the J call TRBJ2-7; D ambiguous. TRBV23-1 is treated as an ORF (open reading frame) with a function not yet certain. The germline V and J ends were trimmed by 0 bases and 0 bases, with 18 bases remaining between them. This CDR3 comprises 18 residues.

The V gene is TRBV5-1, the J gene TRBJ2-2; the D gene is possibly TRBD1 (5 bases). V lost 6 bases and J lost 5, with 17 bases in between. This CDR3 region has 15 residues. Germline V gene sequence: CDR1 SGHRS, CDR2 YFSETQ. The CDR3 sequence is CASTLRQGGTGELFF. The CDR3 DNA reads TGCGCCAGCACCCTTCGGCAGGGTGGGACCGGGGAGCTGTTTTTT.

The V call is TRBV6-4, the J call TRBJ2-1, with TRBD2 identical over 14 bases. CDR1 and CDR2 (germline): MRHNA, SNTAGT. The CDR3 contains 15 residues. J lost 5 bases, V lost 6 bases, and 3 bases had no gene match. The CDR3 coding sequence is TGTGCCAGCAGAGGGGGACTAGCGGGGGACAATGAGCAGTTCTTC. It encodes CASRGGLAGDNEQFF.

The rearrangement links TRBV7-2 to TRBJ1-6, with 9 bases aligning to TRBD1. This CDR3 region has 16 residues. Germline V gene data show CDR1 as SGHTA and CDR2 as FQGNSA. V shed 5 bases, J shed 8 bases, and the junction held 10 bases outside the gene matches. The CDR3 DNA reads TGTGCCAGCAGCGTCCAACAGGGGGCGATGGATTCACCCCTCCACTTT. It yields the protein CASSVQQGAMDSPLHF. Based on the CDR3 plus reference TRBV7-2 and TRBJ1-6, the full variable domain is GAGVSQSPSNKVTEKGKDVELRCDPISGHTALYWYRQSLGQGLEFLIYFQGNSAPDKSGLPSDRFSAERTGGSVSTLTIQRTQQEDSAVYLCASSVQQGAMDSPLHFGNGTRLTVT.

This clone was detected only once. The CDR3 bases are TGTGCCAGCAGCGTAGGCGCCCACCCCACCACCGGGGAGCTGTTTTTT. Amino acid sequence: CASSVGAHPTTGELFF. The rearrangement links TRBV9 to TRBJ2-2, with D unresolved. The CDR3 runs to 16 residues. Trimming took 0 bases from V and 4 from J, leaving 13 bases between them. Germline lookup yields CDR1 SGDLS and CDR2 YYNGEE.

This clone was observed at least ten times. The chain carries TRBV9 and TRBJ2-1, with D perhaps matching TRBD1 (7 bases). Germline V gene data show CDR1 as SGDLS and CDR2 as YYNGEE. Deletions cut 5 bases from V and 5 bases from J, with 29 bases between. This CDR3 contains 19 residues. The CDR3 sequence: CASSEYRGQRLGQDNEQFF. In DNA, the CDR3 is TGTGCCAGCAGTGAATACCGGGGACAACGACTAGGACAGGACAATGAGCAGTTCTTC.